The following is a T cell receptor (beta chain) sequence with its context. The DNA is left out, because the CDR3 cannot be placed on it with certainty; the CDR3 is given as TCRdb lists it. These data belong to a study of blood T cell repertoires in COVID-19. Study context: The samples span acute and convalescent COVID-19 from the United States, Italy and Spain.

Using immunoSEQ multiplex PCR, the repertoire was profiled, and TCRdb retains in-frame clones only, with some absent. The sample has 85,000 to 100,000 clones, roughly 90% seen once. This TCR was sampled from a man aged 55-75 years with acute or convalescent COVID-19. Sequenced: peripheral blood.

The CDR3 is CASSLDKAYGYTF. The V gene is TRBV19, the J gene TRBJ1-2; TRBD1 is the table's D call, not checked against the DNA. Per germline, CDR1 LNHDA and CDR2 SQIVND (reference sequence). Termini included, the CDR3 measures 13 amino acids.